The 8 T cell receptor beta chains below come from one sample, sequenced in a study of CD4 T cells in relation to SARS-CoV-2 and coronaviruses (dated by TCRdb to about 2021). CD4+ T cells from unexposed donors were collected before the COVID-19 pandemic (2011-2018). After roughly 11 days of culture, CD4+ T cells were isolated with the EasySep CD4+ T cell isolation kit. The protocol used for the library was the immunoSEQ multiplex PCR assay. The source is immuneACCESS, and TCRdb retained only in-frame sequences with V and J called. Part of the clones is not carried over; for the studies checked, unresolved V genes explain less than half of this, and the remainder is unexplained. The sample data list 20,000 or so clones, and roughly 73% of these were observed just once. The ten biggest clones cover 19% of the sample. Their antigens are not known. What was sequenced was CD4+ T cells from PBMCs, cultured in vitro. The receptors here all came from a human donor in good health.

The chain employs TRBV27 and TRBJ1-5, with a tentative D call TRBD1 (5 bases). V was cut by 8 bases and J by 7 bases, with 18 bases left in between. Germline values: CDR1 MNHEY, CDR2 SMNVEV (reference sequence). CDR3 length equals 14 residues. CDR3 sequence reads: CASSLQGGGQPQHF. The CDR3 DNA sequence: TGTGCCAGCTCCCTTCAAGGTGGGGGGCAGCCCCAGCATTTT.

V is TRBV5-1 and J is TRBJ1-3, with 8 bases identical to TRBD1. V dropped 1 base and J dropped 0; count of bases not matched to a gene: 12. The CDR3 has 19 amino acids. Germline V gene data show CDR1 as SGHRS and CDR2 as YFSETQ. CDR3 nucleotides: TGCGCCAGCAGCTTGCTCGGACAGGGAAGTGCTGGCTCTGGAAACACCATATATTTT. It yields the protein CASSLLGQGSAGSGNTIYF.

The chain recombines TRBV28 with TRBJ2-5; TRBD2 aligns across 11 bases. Germline assignment: CDR1 MDHEN and CDR2 SYDVKM. Germline trimming cut 5 bases from V and 4 bases from J; bases unmatched to any gene: 3. The CDR3 extends over 14 amino acids. CDR3 sequence reads: CASSPGTSGETQYF. As DNA, the CDR3 is TGTGCCAGCAGTCCAGGGACTAGCGGAGAGACCCAGTACTTC. Variable domain in full (rest from reference TRBV28 and TRBJ2-5): DVKVTQSSRYLVKRTGEKVFLECVQDMDHENMFWYRQDPGLGLRLIYFSYDVKMKEKGDIPEGYSVSREKKERFSLILESASTNQTSMYLCASSPGTSGETQYFGPGTRLLVL.

This sequence joins TRBV18 and TRBJ2-1; D is perhaps TRBD2 (6 bases). Germline V CDR1 and CDR2: KGHSH, LQKENI. V was pared by 6 bases and J by 7 bases, with 19 bases between. This CDR3 region has 15 residues. The CDR3 coding sequence is TGTGCCAGCTCCACAGAAGGAGACCGGGGGAATGAGCAGTTCTTC. It is translated as CASSTEGDRGNEQFF.

The genes are TRBV5-4 and TRBJ2-3, with 14 bases lining up with TRBD2. CDR1 and CDR2 from the germline V gene are SGHNT and YYREEE (reference sequence). After removal of 4 bases from V and 3 bases from J, the junction contained 4 bases not matched to a gene. This CDR3 has 16 amino acids. The CDR3 sequence is CASSLRTSGRTDTQYF. In DNA form, the CDR3 reads TGTGCCAGCAGCCTCCGGACTAGCGGGAGGACAGATACGCAGTATTTT. Using reference TRBV5-4 and TRBJ2-3 for the parts outside the CDR3, the full variable domain is ETGVTQSPTHLIKTRGQQVTLRCSSQSGHNTVSWYQQALGQGPQFIFQYYREEENGRGNFPPRFSGLQFPNYSSELNVNALELDDSALYLCASSLRTSGRTDTQYFGPGTRLTVL.

The chain employs TRBV30 and TRBJ1-2, with 7 nucleotides matching TRBD1. J was trimmed by 7 bases and V by 5 bases; bases with no gene match: 7. CDR1 and CDR2 from the germline V gene are GTSNPN and SVGIG (reference sequence). The CDR3 is 12 residues long. CDR3 in DNA: TGTGCCTGGGAAAGGGACAGAGGTGGCTACACCTTC. Translating gives CAWERDRGGYTF. The whole variable domain, remainder taken from reference TRBV30 and TRBJ1-2, is SQTIHQWPATLVQPVGSPLSLECTVEGTSNPNLYWYRQAAGRGLQLLFYSVGIGQISSEVPQNLSASRPQDRQFILSSKKLLLSDSGFYLCAWERDRGGYTFGSGTRLTVV.

The sample holds a few counts of this clone. This rearrangement joins TRBV7-3 to TRBJ1-1, with a tentative D call TRBD1 (5 bases). V lost 1 base to trimming and J lost 4 bases, with 10 bases between them. The V gene's germline CDR1 is SGHTA and CDR2 FQGTGA. The CDR3 is 14 amino acids. CDR3 nucleotides: TGTGCCAGCAGCTTAAAAGGGGCGGGCACTGAAGCTTTCTTT. It specifies CASSLKGAGTEAFF.

This clone occurred once. The chain links TRBV19 to TRBJ2-3; D is unresolved. In germline, CDR1 is LNHDA, CDR2 SQIVND (reference sequence). The CDR3 has 12 amino acids. V was shortened by 7 bases and J by 4 bases, with 9 bases between the two germline ends. The CDR3 protein is CASTQEPDTQYF. As DNA, the CDR3 is TGTGCCAGTACTCAGGAGCCAGATACGCAGTATTTT. Using reference TRBV19 and TRBJ2-3 for the parts outside the CDR3, the full variable domain is DGGITQSPKYLFRKEGQNVTLSCEQNLNHDAMYWYRQDPGQGLRLIYYSQIVNDFQKGDIAEGYSVSREKKESFPLTVTSAQKNPTAFYLCASTQEPDTQYFGPGTRLTVL.